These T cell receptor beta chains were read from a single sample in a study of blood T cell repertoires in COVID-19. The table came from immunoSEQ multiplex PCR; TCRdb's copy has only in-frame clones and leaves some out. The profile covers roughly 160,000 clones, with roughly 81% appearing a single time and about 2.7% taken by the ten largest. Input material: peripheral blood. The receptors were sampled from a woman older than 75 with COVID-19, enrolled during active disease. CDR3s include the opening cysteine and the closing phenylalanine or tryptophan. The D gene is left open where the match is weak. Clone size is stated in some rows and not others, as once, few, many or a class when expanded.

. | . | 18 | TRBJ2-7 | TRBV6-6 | CASTRGHQGPPSSYEQYF | TGTGCCAGCACTCGGGGTCATCAGGGGCCCCCCAGCTCCTACGAGCAGTACTTC
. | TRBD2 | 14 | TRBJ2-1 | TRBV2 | CAGSASGVVNEQFF | TGTGCCGGAAGTGCAAGCGGGGTCGTCAATGAGCAGTTCTTC
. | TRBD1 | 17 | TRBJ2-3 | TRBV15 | CATSRTNRGVKSDTQYF | TGTGCCACCAGCAGAACAAACAGGGGGGTGAAGTCGGATACGCAGTATTTT
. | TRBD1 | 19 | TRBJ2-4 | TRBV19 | CASSITGTGSPLAKNIQYF | TGTGCCAGTAGCATAACCGGGACAGGGTCCCCCCTAGCCAAAAACATTCAGTACTTC
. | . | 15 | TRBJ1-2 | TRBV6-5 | CASSYGAGGNYGYTF | TGTGCCAGCAGTTACGGAGCGGGGGGGAACTATGGCTACACCTTC
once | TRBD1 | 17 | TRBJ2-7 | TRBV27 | CASARVIGTGSRYEQYF | TGTGCCAGCGCCCGGGTGATCGGGACAGGTTCCCGCTACGAGCAGTACTTC
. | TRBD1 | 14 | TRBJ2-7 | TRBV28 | CASSPGTGFSEQYF | TGTGCCAGCAGTCCCGGGACAGGGTTCTCCGAGCAGTACTTC
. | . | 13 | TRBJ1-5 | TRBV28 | CASSFRGPQPQHF | TGTGCCAGCAGTTTCAGGGGTCCTCAGCCCCAGCATTTT
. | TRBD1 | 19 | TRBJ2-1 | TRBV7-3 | CASSPYGQGSVTRYNEQFF | TGTGCCAGCAGCCCATATGGACAGGGGAGCGTTACACGGTACAATGAGCAGTTCTTC
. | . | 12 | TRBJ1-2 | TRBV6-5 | CASSGQGLSYTF | TGTGCCAGCAGCGGGCAGGGCTTAAGCTACACCTTC
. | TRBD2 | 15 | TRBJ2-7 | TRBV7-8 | CASSLPSGGQGEQYF | TGTGCCAGCAGCCTACCTAGCGGGGGCCAAGGCGAGCAGTACTTC
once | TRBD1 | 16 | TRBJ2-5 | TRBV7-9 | CASSPKYPGGRETQYF | TGTGCCAGCAGCCCCAAATACCCAGGGGGACGGGAGACCCAGTACTTC
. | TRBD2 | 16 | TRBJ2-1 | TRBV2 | CASRNLAGGTYNEQFF | TGTGCCAGCAGGAACCTAGCGGGAGGTACCTACAATGAGCAGTTCTTC
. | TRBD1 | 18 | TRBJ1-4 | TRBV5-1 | CASSDLTGGDDRSEKLFF | TGCGCCAGCAGCGACCTTACAGGGGGCGACGATCGGAGCGAGAAACTGTTTTTT
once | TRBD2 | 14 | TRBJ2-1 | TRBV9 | CASSLGTSGGEQFF | TGTGCCAGCAGCTTAGGGACTAGCGGGGGGGAGCAGTTCTTC